The present TCR beta chain was sequenced within a study of T cell changes during pregnancy in multiple sclerosis. Per the germline V gene, CDR1 is SGHTA and CDR2 is FQGNSA. V lost 2 bases and J lost 4, with 12 bases in between. The CDR3 loop spans 15 amino acids. This table comes from immunoSEQ multiplex PCR, and its TCRdb copy is limited to in-frame clones, with some not included. Here the sample spans approximately 44,000 clones, under 95% being singletons. Specimen: CD4+ T cells from peripheral blood mononuclear cells, collected in the third trimester of pregnancy. This clonotype was obtained from a female donor with multiple sclerosis, enrolled in a pregnancy study. This chain connects TRBV7-2 to TRBJ2-1; the D gene is possibly TRBD1 (5 bases). CDR3 bases: TGTGCCAGCAGCTTATCAGAAGGGGCTTACAATGAGCAGTTCTTC. Protein: CASSLSEGAYNEQFF.